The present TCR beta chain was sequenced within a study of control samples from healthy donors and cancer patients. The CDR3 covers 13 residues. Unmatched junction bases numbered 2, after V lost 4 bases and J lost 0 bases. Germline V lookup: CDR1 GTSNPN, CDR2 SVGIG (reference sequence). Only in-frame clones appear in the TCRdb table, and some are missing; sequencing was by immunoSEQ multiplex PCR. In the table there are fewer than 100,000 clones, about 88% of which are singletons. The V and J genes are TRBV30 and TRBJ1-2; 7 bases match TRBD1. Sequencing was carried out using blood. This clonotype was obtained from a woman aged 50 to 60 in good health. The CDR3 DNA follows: TGTGCCTGGAAGACAGGGACTAACTATGGCTACACCTTC. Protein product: CAWKTGTNYGYTF.